The 25 T cell receptor beta chains in this list originate from one sample, sequenced in a study of OX40 agonist ivuxolimab in advanced cancers. This table comes from immunoSEQ multiplex PCR, and its TCRdb copy is limited to in-frame clones, with some not included. The sample comprises over 70,000 clones, roughly 91% of which are singletons, and around 0.33% rests with the top ten. The input for sequencing was CD4+ or CD8+ T cells sorted from blood, taken in a trial of the OX40 agonist ivuxolimab. Receptors originate from an adult with an advanced solid tumor such as melanoma, head and neck, liver or kidney cancer.

The V call is TRBV6-5, the J call TRBJ2-1; 10 bases are a match to TRBD2. J lost 2 bases, V lost 5 bases, and 3 bases had no gene match. The CDR3 runs 15 residues. Germline V gene data show CDR1 as MNHEY and CDR2 as SVGAGI. CDR3 region: CASSPSGRAYNEQFF. DNA for the CDR3: TGTGCCAGCAGTCCCAGCGGGAGGGCCTACAATGAGCAGTTCTTC.

The chain is built from TRBV2 and TRBJ2-7, with a weak D call TRBD1 (8 bases). V dropped 7 bases and J dropped 1 base, with 14 bases sitting between them. The CDR3 has 14 residues. In germline, CDR1 is SNHLY, CDR2 FYNNEI. Here the CDR3 DNA reads TGTGCCAGCAACCAACAGGGGGGGTCCTACGAGCAGTACTTC. Translation gives CASNQQGGSYEQYF.

The rearrangement uses TRBV5-6 and TRBJ2-1; 14 bases align to TRBD2. Germline values: CDR1 SGHDT, CDR2 YYEEEE. Trimming cost V 3 bases and J 7 bases; bases outside gene matches: 6. CDR3 length equals 16 residues. CDR3 amino acids: CASSWRLAGGPNEQFF. The CDR3 region has the DNA TGTGCCAGCAGCTGGCGACTAGCGGGAGGGCCAAATGAGCAGTTCTTC.

The chain recombines TRBV5-1 with TRBJ2-3; D is ambiguous. The CDR3 consists of 12 residues. V was pared by 4 bases and J by 9 bases, with 12 bases between. Germline values: CDR1 SGHRS, CDR2 YFSETQ. CDR3 region: CASSNGIDTQYF. CDR3 nucleotide sequence: TGCGCCAGCAGCAATGGGATAGACACGCAGTATTTT.

The chain uses TRBV9 and TRBJ2-2; D is uncertain. The CDR3 runs 15 residues. CDR1 and CDR2 from the germline V gene are SGDLS and YYNGEE. V lost 4 bases and J lost 6, with 16 bases in between. The CDR3 spells CASSLYLGVPGELFF. The CDR3, as DNA: TGTGCCAGCAGCCTCTACCTCGGAGTCCCCGGGGAGCTGTTTTTT.

V is TRBV27 and J is TRBJ2-2; a weak D match, TRBD1 (5 bases). The CDR3 totals 15 residues. Per germline, CDR1 MNHEY and CDR2 SMNVEV (reference sequence). V was cut by 6 bases and J by 4 bases, with 15 bases left in between. CDR3 protein: CASRRTTVFTGELFF. For the CDR3, the DNA is TGTGCCAGCAGAAGAACGACAGTGTTCACCGGGGAGCTGTTTTTT.

J is TRBJ1-1 and V is TRBV5-1; possible D gene TRBD1, 6 bases. V lost 4 bases and J 0 bases, leaving 13 bases between the germline ends. Per the germline V gene, CDR1 is SGHRS and CDR2 is YFSETQ. The CDR3 totals 15 residues. The CDR3 DNA reads as TGCGCCAGCAGCGCTTCGGACAGAATGAACACTGAAGCTTTCTTT. Translated, it gives CASSASDRMNTEAFF.

This rearrangement joins TRBV7-9 to TRBJ1-1; no clear D gene. Germline assignment: CDR1 SEHNR and CDR2 FQNEAQ (reference sequence). V was shortened by 5 bases and J by 9 bases, with 19 bases between the two germline ends. The CDR3 length is 14 residues. CDR3 sequence (DNA): TGTGCCAGCAGCCCGCGTTTGATCAGCGGCCAAGCTTTCTTT. Encoded protein: CASSPRLISGQAFF.

This chain uses TRBV7-2 with TRBJ2-7; 7 bases fit TRBD2. Germline-derived CDR1 and CDR2 are SGHTA and FQGNSA. This CDR3 comprises 15 residues. V dropped 0 bases and J dropped 6; count of bases not matched to a gene: 8. The CDR3 sequence is CASSLAGGPSTEQYF. The CDR3, as DNA: TGTGCCAGCAGCTTAGCGGGAGGGCCGTCCACCGAGCAGTACTTC.

The chain recombines TRBV2 with TRBJ2-3, with 9 bases that match TRBD2. In germline, CDR1 is SNHLY, CDR2 FYNNEI. The CDR3 totals 13 residues. With V trimmed by 2 bases and J by 14 bases, 8 bases remained unmatched. This CDR3 is CASSEWTGTSTYF. CDR3 bases: TGTGCCAGCAGTGAATGGACCGGGACTAGCACGTATTTT.

Only one count was recorded for this clone. The chain couples TRBV19 to TRBJ1-4; the D is unclear. The CDR3 extends over 14 amino acids. Between the trimmed V and J ends, which lost 3 bases and 5 bases, there was a span of 10 bases. Germline V CDR1 and CDR2: LNHDA, SQIVND (reference sequence). The CDR3 reads CASSIGPRNEKLFF. The CDR3 DNA follows: TGTGCCAGTAGTATCGGGCCTCGAAATGAAAAACTGTTTTTT.

V usage is TRBV7-9 and J usage is TRBJ1-1; D might be TRBD1 (5 bases). Germline CDR1 SEHNR, CDR2 FQNEAQ (reference sequence). CDR3 size: 17 residues. The V end was cut by 1 base, the J end by 6 bases, with 21 bases between. CDR3: CASSLVSGSALRAEAFF. The CDR3 DNA reads TGTGCCAGCAGCTTAGTGTCTGGGTCAGCCCTCAGGGCTGAAGCTTTCTTT.

Comment on this clone: In the same sample, other DNA sequences code for this CDR3. The chain recombines TRBV29-1 with TRBJ2-3; tentative D call: TRBD1 (5 bases). CDR3 length: 12 residues. Germline V gene data show CDR1 as SQVTM and CDR2 as ANQGSEA. V lost 6 bases and J 3 bases, leaving 10 bases between the germline ends. The CDR3 region is CSVVQATDTQYF. Written as DNA, the CDR3 is TGCAGCGTCGTACAGGCAACAGATACGCAGTATTTT.

The chain carries TRBV2 and TRBJ1-2; TRBD1 matches at 7 bases. The CDR3 has 14 amino acids. Germline values: CDR1 SNHLY, CDR2 FYNNEI. V trimming: 10 bases; J trimming: 1 base; junction bases outside the gene matches: 9. The CDR3 protein is CATLVDRSNYGYTF. The CDR3 nucleotides read TGTGCCACCCTAGTGGACAGGAGTAACTATGGCTACACCTTC.

The chain combines TRBV9 with TRBJ2-5; 8 bases agree with TRBD2. The V gene's germline CDR1 is SGDLS and CDR2 YYNGEE. This CDR3 has 13 amino acids. The ends lost 8 bases at V and 2 bases at J; junction bases unmatched: 5. The CDR3 spells CARELAAQETQYF. DNA for the CDR3: TGTGCCAGAGAACTAGCGGCACAAGAGACCCAGTACTTC.

The CDR3 spells CASSLGPAAGQTQYF. CDR3 sequence (DNA): TGTGCCAGCAGCTTAGGCCCAGCGGCTGGGCAAACCCAGTACTTC. The V gene is TRBV7-3, the J gene TRBJ2-5; tentatively, D is TRBD2 (5 bases). The germline V gene encodes CDR1 SGHTA and CDR2 FQGTGA. The CDR3 consists of 15 residues. Trimming removed 2 bases from V and 8 bases from J, with 18 bases in between.

This chain joins TRBV10-2 and TRBJ2-3; D is possibly TRBD2 (6 bases). The CDR3 length is 16 residues. CDR1 WSHSY and CDR2 SAAADI come from the germline V gene. Trimming took off 7 bases at V and 1 base at J, with 18 bases between the two ends. This CDR3 reads CASIADRAGRTDTQYF. CDR3 nucleotide sequence: TGCGCCAGCATTGCGGATCGAGCGGGTCGCACAGATACGCAGTATTTT.

CDR3 region: CATSRGNVNEQFF. The CDR3 nucleotides are TGTGCCACCAGCAGAGGGAACGTCAATGAGCAGTTCTTC. V gene TRBV15 combines with J gene TRBJ2-1; no reliable D call. CDR1 and CDR2 (germline): LNHNV, YYDKDF (reference sequence). V lost 1 base to trimming and J lost 6 bases, with 7 bases between them. The CDR3 has 13 residues.

This chain uses TRBV18 with TRBJ2-1, with TRBD1 as a possible D gene (6 bases). In germline, CDR1 is KGHSH, CDR2 LQKENI. V was cut by 3 bases and J by 7 bases, with 13 bases left in between. The CDR3 length is 14 residues. The CDR3 reads CASSPSQRGNEQFF. The CDR3 DNA follows: TGTGCCAGCTCACCGTCTCAGAGGGGGAATGAGCAGTTCTTC. Supplemented by reference TRBV18 and TRBJ2-1, the full variable domain reads NAGVMQNPRHLVRRRGQEARLRCSPMKGHSHVYWYRQLPEEGLKFMVYLQKENIIDESGMPKERFSAEFPKEGPSILRIQQVVRGDSAAYFCASSPSQRGNEQFFGPGTRLTVL.

The chain uses TRBV6-5 and TRBJ2-3; 10 bases line up with TRBD2. The CDR3 is made up of 14 amino acids. With V trimmed by 7 bases and J by 4 bases, 5 bases remained unmatched. Looked up from germline, CDR1 is MNHEY and CDR2 is SVGAGI. The CDR3 protein is CASTSSGSSDTQYF. The CDR3 DNA reads TGTGCCAGCACCTCTAGCGGGAGTTCAGATACGCAGTATTTT.

This clone was counted a single time. CDR3 coding DNA: TGCGCCAGCCGCCCCCGAGGACAGACCACAGATACGCAGTATTTT. As protein: CASRPRGQTTDTQYF. V gene TRBV10-2 combines with J gene TRBJ2-3; the D gene is possibly TRBD1 (6 bases). CDR3 size: 15 residues. V gave up 8 bases and J gave up 2 bases, with 17 bases separating them. The germline V gene has CDR1 WSHSY and CDR2 SAAADI.

This chain joins TRBV5-4 and TRBJ2-5, with 11 bases identical to TRBD2. The ends lost 4 bases at V and 1 base at J; junction bases unmatched: 6. The CDR3 is 16 residues long. Germline CDR1 SGHNT, CDR2 YYREEE (reference sequence). DNA of the CDR3: TGTGCCAGCAGCCTCGGGACTAGCGGAATCCAAGAGACCCAGTACTTC. Translating it yields CASSLGTSGIQETQYF.

The genes are TRBV9 and TRBJ2-1; TRBD2 agrees at 7 bases. The CDR3 has 15 residues. V lost 3 bases, J lost 6 bases, and 9 bases stayed unmatched. CDR1 and CDR2 (germline): SGDLS, YYNGEE. CDR3 in amino acids: CASSAQAGILNEQFF. The CDR3 region has the DNA TGTGCCAGCAGCGCTCAAGCGGGAATCCTCAATGAGCAGTTCTTC.

The chain recombines TRBV7-2 with TRBJ2-2, with TRBD2 matching over 11 bases. V shed 9 bases and J 5 bases; nucleotides not matched to a gene: 11. The CDR3 runs to 16 residues. Germline values: CDR1 SGHTA, CDR2 FQGNSA. Written as DNA, the CDR3 is TGTGCCAGTTCTAGCGGGAGGATAGTAGGTACCGGGGAGCTGTTTTTT. Translating gives CASSSGRIVGTGELFF.

V gene TRBV14 combines with J gene TRBJ1-2, with D unclear. The CDR3 covers 15 residues. The V gene lost 1 base and the J gene lost 1 base, with 10 bases spanning the gap. The V gene's germline CDR1 is SGHDN and CDR2 FVKESK. The CDR3 region is CASSQGPLSNYGYTF. The CDR3 DNA sequence: TGTGCCAGCAGCCAAGGACCTCTAAGTAACTATGGCTACACCTTC.